This T cell receptor beta chain was retrieved from a study of shared clonotypes between healthy human individuals. Deep was the level at which the assay was run. Clones were read by immunoSEQ multiplex PCR, and TCRdb kept only the in-frame ones, dropping some. This sample carries about 2.4 million clones, 80% to 95% of them seen once, and the ten largest clones take about 0.38%. After removal of 5 bases from V and 6 bases from J, the junction contained 7 bases not matched to a gene. This CDR3 region has 14 residues. The germline V gene encodes CDR1 LNHDA and CDR2 SQIVND (reference sequence). The clonotype was recovered from a man younger than 35 in good health. Some clones in this sample may be carry-over from other donors' samples. What was sequenced was naive CD4+ T cells from PBMCs. Subset meaning: CD45RA+ positively selected. V gene TRBV19 combines with J gene TRBJ2-7; 10 bases are a match to TRBD1. This CDR3 reads CASSHRDRGFEQYF. In nucleotides, the CDR3 is TGTGCCAGTAGTCACCGGGACAGGGGTTTCGAGCAGTACTTC.